This section outlines one T cell receptor beta chain sequence together with its context. Its specificity is unknown. The sample originates from a study of CXCR3-negative and CXCR3-positive naive CD8 T cells. The CDR3 contains 12 residues. Through 5' RACE with UMI labels, the TRB cDNA libraries were prepared. TCRdb reprocessed the 5' RACE reads, with one entry per CDR3 protein and no DNA. This table holds 150,000 or so distinct CDR3 sequences. Points from the study as a whole: TRB CDR3s of CXCR3-positive naive cells were more hydrophobic than those of CXCR3-negative naive cells.

Sequencing input: naive CXCR3+ CD8+ T cells from blood. The subset was: CD45RO-CCR7+CD27+CD95- naive CD8+ T cells expressing CXCR3 (TNR3+). The chain links TRBV21-1 to TRBJ2-1. TRBV21-1 is noted as a pseudogene. The sequence came from a human donor in good health. Some clones in this sample may be carry-over from other donors' samples. This CDR3 is CASSILPSEQFF.